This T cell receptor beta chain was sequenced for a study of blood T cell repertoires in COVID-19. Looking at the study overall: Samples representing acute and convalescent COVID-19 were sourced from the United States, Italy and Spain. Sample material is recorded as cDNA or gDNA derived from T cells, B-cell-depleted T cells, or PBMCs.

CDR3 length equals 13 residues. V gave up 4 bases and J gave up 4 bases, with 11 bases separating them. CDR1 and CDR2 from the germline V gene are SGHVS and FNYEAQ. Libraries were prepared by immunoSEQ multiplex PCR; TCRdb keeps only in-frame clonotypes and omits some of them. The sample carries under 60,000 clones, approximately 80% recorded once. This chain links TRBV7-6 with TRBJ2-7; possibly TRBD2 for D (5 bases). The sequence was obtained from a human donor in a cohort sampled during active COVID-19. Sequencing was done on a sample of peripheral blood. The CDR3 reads CASSSGIGYEQYF. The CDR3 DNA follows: TGTGCCAGCAGCTCGGGAATAGGGTACGAGCAGTACTTC. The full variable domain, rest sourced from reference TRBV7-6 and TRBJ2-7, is GAGVSQSPRYKVTKRGQDVALRCDPISGHVSLYWYRQALGQGPEFLTYFNYEAQQDKSGLPNDRFSAERPEGSISTLTIQRTEQRDSAMYRCASSSGIGYEQYFGPGTRLTVT.